A single sample is the source of the 21 T cell receptor beta chains below, sequenced in a study of Graves' ophthalmopathy and Graves' hyperthyroidism. RNA served as the template for amplifying TCR beta CDR3 regions. HTBI-primed RT-PCR formed the first round, and a multiplex PCR formed the second. One entry per CDR3 protein, called by TCRdb with MiXCR from the multiplex PCR reads. The sample has 900,000 to 1,200,000 distinct CDR3 sequences; about 40% are singletons. The sequenced sample was peripheral blood or thyroid tissue (not recorded which). Receptors were obtained from an adult man with Graves' hyperthyroidism.

This clonotype was observed a few times. V gene TRBV20-1 combines with J gene TRBJ2-5; 8 bases align to TRBD2. After removal of 4 bases from V and 0 bases from J, the junction contained 7 bases not matched to a gene. CDR1 and CDR2 (germline): DFQATT, SNEGSKA (reference sequence). This CDR3 is 15 amino acids long. The CDR3 region has the DNA TGCAGTGCTACCCTCGGACTAGCCTACCAAGAGACCCAGTACTTC. This translates into CSATLGLAYQETQYF.

Of note for this clonotype: A much larger clone is a single base away; this may be a read error. V and J are TRBV20-1 and TRBJ2-2, with 12 positions matching TRBD1. The trim removed 5 bases at V and 4 bases at J, leaving 8 bases unmatched. Germline V gives CDR1 DFQATT, CDR2 SNEGSKA (reference sequence). This CDR3 has 16 amino acids. DNA for the CDR3: TGCAGTGCTTGTTCACCGGGACAGGGGGCCACCGGGGAGCTGTTTTTT. Translation: CSACSPGQGATGELFF.

This clonotype was detected only a few times. The chain links TRBV6-5 to TRBJ2-7; 8 bases fit TRBD2. The CDR3 totals 13 residues. Germline V gene sequence: CDR1 MNHEY, CDR2 SVGAGI. J gave up 5 bases and V 2 bases, and 2 bases lay outside the gene matches. CDR3: CASSYQRGNEQYF. The CDR3, as DNA: TGTGCCAGCAGTTACCAGCGGGGGAACGAGCAGTACTTC.

The rearrangement joins TRBV10-3 to TRBJ1-4, with a tentative D call TRBD1 (5 bases). Germline V gene data show CDR1 as ENHRY and CDR2 as SYGVKD. The length of the CDR3 is 15 residues. Trimming cost V 8 bases and J 5 bases, with 18 bases left between them. The CDR3 DNA sequence: TGTGCCATCGGGGGACTCAAGGGGAGGAATGAAAAACTGTTTTTT. It specifies CAIGGLKGRNEKLFF.

The rearrangement joins TRBV15 to TRBJ1-2, with D maybe TRBD1 (5 bases). CDR3 length equals 13 residues. Trimming removed 3 bases from V and 8 bases from J, with 13 bases in between. CDR1 and CDR2 (germline): LNHNV, YYDKDF (reference sequence). The CDR3 bases are TGTGCCACCAGCAGCGTAGGGGCTGAGGGCTACACCTTC. Encoded protein: CATSSVGAEGYTF.

In regard to this clonotype: A much larger clone sits a single nucleotide away, making a read error possible. The rearrangement uses TRBV5-5 and TRBJ1-1, with D unresolved. Trimming cost V 2 bases and J 6 bases, with 11 bases left between them. The CDR3 is 13 amino acids. Germline CDR1 reads SGHKS; CDR2 reads YYEKEE (reference sequence). The CDR3 nucleotides are TGTGCCAGCAGCTTAGCAACGGCAGCTGAAGCTTTCTTT. The encoded protein is CASSLATAAEAFF.

The chain uses TRBV10-3 and TRBJ2-7; 7 nucleotides match TRBD2. V was pared by 10 bases and J by 7 bases, with 25 bases of the junction left unmatched. The germline V gene encodes CDR1 ENHRY and CDR2 SYGVKD. This CDR3 is 17 amino acids long. CDR3 bases: TGTGCCAGCAATCGAGATGCAACTAGCGAAATAATGAGGGAGCAGTACTTC. Encoded protein: CASNRDATSEIMREQYF.

About this clonotype itself: A junction end diverges from the germline sequence, so it may reflect a read error. J is TRBJ2-1 and V is TRBV12-3 or TRBV12-4; 10 nucleotides align to TRBD1. The CDR3 contains 13 residues. The chain's CDR3 is CASSLALTGGWYF. For the CDR3, the DNA is TGTGCCAGCAGCTTAGCCTTGACAGGGGGCTGGTACTTC.

In its sample, this clonotype was seen many times. The rearrangement uses TRBV29-1 and TRBJ1-2; the D is unclear. In germline, CDR1 is SQVTM, CDR2 ANQGSEA. CDR3 length equals 14 residues. V gave up 1 base and J gave up 4 bases, with 13 bases separating them. The CDR3, as DNA: TGCAGCGTTGAAGGCGGGGAGGAAGGCTATGGCTACACCTTC. Its translation is CSVEGGEEGYGYTF.

The chain combines TRBV6-6 with TRBJ1-5, with D tentatively TRBD1 (6 bases). The CDR3 sequence is 13 residues long. From germline, CDR1 is MNHNY and CDR2 SVGAGI (reference sequence). Trimming removed 6 bases from V and 2 bases from J, with 8 bases in between. In nucleotides, the CDR3 is TGTGCCAGCAGCAGGGGCTGCAATCAGCCCCAGCATTTT. Protein sequence: CASSRGCNQPQHF.

This clonotype was seen many times. The V and J genes are TRBV7-8 and TRBJ1-5; D is ambiguous. Trimming took 5 bases from V and 3 from J, leaving 11 bases between them. The length of the CDR3 is 14 residues. CDR1 is SGHVS, CDR2 FQNEAQ, per germline. The CDR3 here is CASSARETNQPQHF. The CDR3 bases are TGTGCCAGCAGCGCCCGCGAGACCAATCAGCCCCAGCATTTT.

This clonotype was observed a handful of times. The chain recombines TRBV12-3 or TRBV12-4 with TRBJ1-3, with 7 bases identical to TRBD1. The CDR3 runs to 15 residues. The V gene end was trimmed by 7 bases and the J gene end by 0 bases; junction bases not matched to a gene: 6. The CDR3 DNA is TGTGCCAGCACTAAGGACAGGAGCTCTGGAAACACCATATATTTT. This encodes CASTKDRSSGNTIYF.

The chain recombines TRBV29-1 with TRBJ2-7; the D is unclear. This CDR3 is 9 amino acids long. Germline V gene sequence: CDR1 SQVTM, CDR2 ANQGSEA. V was shortened by 7 bases and J by 5 bases, with 6 bases between the two germline ends. The CDR3 region has the DNA TGCAGCGGGAAAGACGAGCAGTACTTC. Protein sequence: CSGKDEQYF.

As concerns this clonotype: This may be a read error, as it is one base from a much larger clone. V and J are TRBV2 and TRBJ2-5; either TRBD1 or TRBD2 may fit D (5 bases each). The germline V gene encodes CDR1 SNHLY and CDR2 FYNNEI. The CDR3 is made up of 14 amino acids. V lost 6 bases and J lost 9, with 20 bases in between. The CDR3 spells CASSSPRDVEAQYF. CDR3 nucleotide sequence: TGTGCCAGCAGCTCACCCCGGGACGTCGAGGCCCAGTACTTC.

A few counts support this clonotype. This chain connects TRBV19 to TRBJ2-2, with no clear D. Trimming pared 6 bases from V and 5 bases from J, leaving 19 bases between. CDR3 size: 16 residues. Germline CDR1 is LNHDA and CDR2 is SQIVND (reference sequence). CDR3 nucleotides: TGTGCCAGTAGCGGATTTGGGCCCTTACGAACCGGGGAGCTGTTTTTT. This encodes CASSGFGPLRTGELFF.

The chain links TRBV7-9 to TRBJ1-2; D ambiguous. Germline V lookup: CDR1 SEHNR, CDR2 FQNEAQ (reference sequence). The V gene lost 5 bases and the J gene lost 7 bases, with 20 bases spanning the gap. The CDR3 totals 15 residues. The CDR3 here is CASSQDPTTFFGYTF. The CDR3 DNA is TGTGCCAGCAGCCAAGATCCGACCACATTTTTTGGCTACACCTTC.

The CDR3 region has the DNA TGTGCCAGCAGCCTAGGACAGACCTATGAAAAACTGTTTTTT. Translation: CASSLGQTYEKLFF. The gene calls are TRBV12-3 or TRBV12-4 and TRBJ1-4; tentatively, D is TRBD1 (6 bases). Trimming took off 6 bases at V and 6 bases at J, with 14 bases between the two ends. CDR3 size: 14 residues.

This clonotype was recorded at least ten times. This sequence joins TRBV7-9 and TRBJ1-2; maybe TRBD1 (5 bases). CDR1 and CDR2 (germline): SEHNR, FQNEAQ (reference sequence). There are 18 residues in the CDR3. V was clipped by 4 bases and J by 3 bases, with 24 bases between them. Here the CDR3 reads CASSSSWGMSDLHYGYTF. DNA for the CDR3: TGTGCCAGCAGCTCCTCTTGGGGGATGTCAGACCTACACTATGGCTACACCTTC.

In its sample, this clonotype was seen a few times. A much larger clonotype is one base distant, so this may be a read error. The genes are TRBV20-1 and TRBJ1-6; TRBD1 is a possible D gene (5 bases). CDR3 length: 12 amino acids. The germline V gene encodes CDR1 DFQATT and CDR2 SNEGSKA (reference sequence). Trimming removed 7 bases at V and 13 bases at J, with 17 bases between. CDR3 coding DNA: TGCAGTGTTAGCCCCGACAGTTCCCCCCTCCACTTT. It translates to CSVSPDSSPLHF.

V usage is TRBV28 and J usage is TRBJ1-1; perhaps TRBD1 as D (6 bases). From germline, CDR1 is MDHEN and CDR2 SYDVKM. The CDR3 covers 14 residues. Trimming cost V 8 bases and J 5 bases, with 18 bases left between them. CDR3 nucleotides: TGTGCCAGCGAAGCCCGCGGGGGCGTTACTGAAGCTTTCTTT. This gives the protein CASEARGGVTEAFF.

The chain uses TRBV6-5 and TRBJ1-1, with a tentative D call TRBD1 (5 bases). There are 15 residues in the CDR3. Germline CDR1 reads MNHEY; CDR2 reads SVGAGI. Trimming took 5 bases from V and 4 from J, leaving 17 bases between them. DNA of the CDR3: TGTGCCAGCAGTGAAACTGGGGGTATGGGCACTGAAGCTTTCTTT. Protein: CASSETGGMGTEAFF.